This T cell receptor (beta chain) was documented in a study of molecular identifiers for immune sequencing clone quantification (dated by TCRdb to 2017 to 2018). Describing the broader study: For a replicate experiment, RNA from around 20,000 or 99,000 naive CD8 T cells was divided into five aliquots, of which four were sequenced. This methods study benchmarked molecular-identifier clustering-based TCR repertoire sequencing (MIDCIRS) and TCR RNA copy counting, using CD8 T cells to do so.

To note about this clonotype: Its antigen remains undetermined. It has no much larger one-base neighbor in the sample; base qualities were not kept.

What the study reported, not specific to this receptor: Modeling gave about 3.3 recovered TCR RNA copies per cell versus 8 to 10 by digital PCR, implying 25% to 30% capture efficiency. The naive libraries included spiked-in Jurkat TCR RNA (fewer than eleven copies' worth), and this RNA is not part of the donor repertoire. The sizes of highly expanded clones could end up underestimated when identical TCR molecules share a barcode. Spiked-in Jurkat TCR RNA equivalent to a single cell was reported to be detectable even among 980,000 or so naive CD8 T cells. Without barcode sub-clustering, chimeric consensus sequences inflated TCR diversity; chimeras reached as high as 47%. In CMV-specific effector cells, clones with more than 20 RNA copies accounted for over 97% of molecules, whereas in naive cells such clones accounted for under 1%.

Libraries of naive CD8 T cells were generated from about 19,000 to 1,100,000 sorted cells, with 10%, 30% or 50% of the purified RNA used. Naive CD8 T cells were FACS-sorted as CD8+CD4-CCR7+CD45RA+ on a BD FACSAria II into RLT Plus buffer. To test detection sensitivity, Jurkat RNA equivalent to ten TCR copies was spiked into samples of roughly 18,000-1,000,000 naive CD8 T cells. CD8 T cells were enriched with RosetteSep CD8+ T Cell Enrichment Cocktail and Ficoll-Paque, followed by ACK red cell lysis. Receptor libraries were prepared by PCR. For sequencing, an Illumina HiSeq 4000 was employed. Preparation of bulk TCR libraries followed a previously described approach, with the TCR primers listed in Table S5. The Qiagen AllPrep DNA/RNA kit was used to purify total RNA. Before analysis, reads from multiple sequencing runs of one library were combined. The study's own analysis went as follows. Reads were retained only if the reads had an exact TCR constant sequence, and the retained reads were trimmed to 150 nt and grouped according to their 12-nt molecular barcodes. Reads in each barcode group were sub-clustered using a 15% Levenshtein threshold, and a quality-weighted consensus sequence was built for each RNA molecule. Non-functional sequences were excluded, and lower-count sequences lying one edit away from another sequence were also excluded. On the basis of fitting two negative binomial distributions, barcode sub-clusters with fewer than 20% of the maximum read count were discarded. The public reads were reprocessed in TCRdb via fastp at Q25 and MiXCR, keeping in-frame beta chains. Each CDR3 protein gets just one entry, which takes the most common genes and DNA from the rows behind it. The V and J calls and clone size are TCRdb's, not the authors'. The sample contains around 460,000 distinct CDR3 sequences, about 21% of them found a single time. The ten largest clones add up to 0.7% to 0.95% of the sample.

The V end loses 4 bases and the J end loses 7 bases, and a stretch of 13 bases separates them. For CDR1 and CDR2, the germline V gene (reference sequence) lists DFQATT and SNEGSKA. The CDR3 sequence holds 12 residues, the cysteine and phenylalanine included. The kept DNA is CDR3 alone, 36 bases in frame from the first base. The sequenced sample was naive CD8+ T cells from blood, with Jurkat cell RNA spiked in. Per the publication, the cell subset or site label means: FACS-sorted CD8+CD4-CCR7+CD45RA+ naive T cells. The TCR was taken from a human donor in good health. Some libraries in this study had Jurkat cell RNA spiked in. The V gene is TRBV20-1 and the J gene is TRBJ1-2, and TRBD1 may be the D gene, going by 5 matching bases. The CDR3 here reads CSAKGDPSGYTF. The DNA sequence is given as TGCAGTGCTAAAGGGGATCCGTCTGGCTACACCTTC.